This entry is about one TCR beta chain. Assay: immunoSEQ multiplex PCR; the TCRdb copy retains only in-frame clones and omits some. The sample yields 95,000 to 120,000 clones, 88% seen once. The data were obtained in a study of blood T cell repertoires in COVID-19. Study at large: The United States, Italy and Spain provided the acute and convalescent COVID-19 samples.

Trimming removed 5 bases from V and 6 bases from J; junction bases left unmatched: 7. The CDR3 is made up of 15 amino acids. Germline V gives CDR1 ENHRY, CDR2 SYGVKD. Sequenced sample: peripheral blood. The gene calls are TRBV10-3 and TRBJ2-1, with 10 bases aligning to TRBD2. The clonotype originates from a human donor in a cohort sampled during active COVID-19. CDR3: CAISFQAGGSNEQFF. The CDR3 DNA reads TGTGCCATCAGTTTCCAAGCGGGGGGGTCCAATGAGCAGTTCTTC.